One sample yielded the 10 T cell receptor beta chains listed below, sequenced in a study of blood T cell repertoires in COVID-19. Assay used: immunoSEQ multiplex PCR; TCRdb lists only in-frame clones, some missing. This repertoire shows around 270,000 clones, approximately 90% found once; its top ten account for about 4.2%. Source material: peripheral blood. The receptors were sampled from a man aged 40-49 years with acute or convalescent COVID-19.

The chain is built from TRBV9 and TRBJ2-1, with TRBD2 matching 11 bases. The CDR3 totals 17 residues. Germline CDR1 is SGDLS and CDR2 is YYNGEE. V dropped 0 bases and J dropped 8; count of bases not matched to a gene: 10. The CDR3 DNA follows: TGTGCCAGCAGCGTAGAAGGTCTAGCGGGGGGTTTCCATGAGCAGTTCTTC. The encoded protein is CASSVEGLAGGFHEQFF.

The chain links TRBV3-1 (or the pseudogene TRBV3-2) to TRBJ1-2; possible D gene TRBD1, 5 bases. CDR3 length equals 12 residues. The germline CDR1 and CDR2 sequences are LGHDT and YNNKEL (reference sequence). Trimming shortened V by 10 bases and J by 7 bases, and 16 bases separated the two germline ends. The CDR3 spells CATQPGGGGYTF. The CDR3 coding sequence is TGTGCCACTCAACCGGGGGGGGGTGGCTACACCTTC.

The chain uses TRBV2 and TRBJ2-3; D is unresolved. The CDR3 extends over 12 amino acids. V was shortened by 5 bases and J by 4 bases, with 7 bases between the two germline ends. Germline values: CDR1 SNHLY, CDR2 FYNNEI. CDR3 coding DNA: TGTGCCAGCAGTTCCGAGTCAGATACGCAGTATTTT. Protein: CASSSESDTQYF.

The chain is built from TRBV2 and TRBJ2-1; 8 positions agree with TRBD1. The ends lost 5 bases at V and 8 bases at J; junction bases unmatched: 2. The germline V gene encodes CDR1 SNHLY and CDR2 FYNNEI. The CDR3 is 12 amino acids. In DNA form, the CDR3 reads TGTGCCAGCAGTTTACAGGGGGATGAGCAGTTCTTC. Amino acids: CASSLQGDEQFF.

V gene TRBV12-5 combines with J gene TRBJ2-1; 7 bases fit TRBD1. This CDR3 contains 16 residues. The V gene end was trimmed by 5 bases and the J gene end by 4 bases; junction bases not matched to a gene: 11. CDR1 is LGHNT and CDR2 is FRNRAP in the germline V gene. In DNA, the CDR3 is TGTGCTAGTGGTCCCCTCACAGGGGTTTTTTACAATGAGCAGTTCTTC. Protein product: CASGPLTGVFYNEQFF.

The chain couples TRBV9 to TRBJ1-2, with TRBD1 identical over 8 bases. Germline loops: CDR1 SGDLS, CDR2 YYNGEE. V lost 4 bases to trimming and J lost 6 bases; unmatched junction nucleotides: 11. This CDR3 contains 15 residues. The CDR3 sequence: CASSFTETGANGYTF. The DNA of the CDR3 is TGTGCCAGCAGCTTCACGGAGACAGGGGCTAATGGCTACACCTTC.

The chain carries TRBV6-5 and TRBJ2-7, with TRBD1 identical over 11 bases. The trim removed 7 bases at V and 2 bases at J, leaving 7 bases unmatched. Germline V gene data show CDR1 as MNHEY and CDR2 as SVGAGI. The CDR3 runs to 15 residues. CDR3 nucleotides: TGTGCCAGCATCAGAAGGACAGGGGGCACCTACGAGCAGTACTTC. Its protein product is CASIRRTGGTYEQYF.

V and J are TRBV11-3 and TRBJ1-6, with D unclear. The germline V and J ends were trimmed by 6 bases and 9 bases, with 12 bases remaining between them. The germline V gene encodes CDR1 SGHNT and CDR2 YENEEA. This CDR3 contains 13 residues. The CDR3 spells CASSLTRSSPLHF. CDR3 nucleotides: TGTGCCAGCAGTCTTACCAGATCTTCACCCCTCCACTTT.

The rearrangement links TRBV4-1 to TRBJ1-5; D is unresolved. With 0 bases removed from V and 8 bases from J, the gap between germline ends came to 14 bases. Germline lookup yields CDR1 MGHRA and CDR2 YSYEKL. The CDR3 extends over 15 amino acids. In DNA form, the CDR3 reads TGCGCCAGCAGCCAAGAAAAGGCGGGTCGGGAGCCCCAGCATTTT. Its translation is CASSQEKAGREPQHF.

The gene calls are TRBV6-5 and TRBJ1-2; 12 bases map to TRBD1. Germline trimming cut 6 bases from V and 7 bases from J; bases unmatched to any gene: 6. CDR3 length: 14 residues. CDR1 is MNHEY and CDR2 is SVGAGI in the germline V gene. CDR3 amino acids: CASRGTGGFSGYTF. The CDR3 coding sequence is TGTGCCAGCAGAGGGACAGGGGGCTTTAGTGGCTACACCTTC.